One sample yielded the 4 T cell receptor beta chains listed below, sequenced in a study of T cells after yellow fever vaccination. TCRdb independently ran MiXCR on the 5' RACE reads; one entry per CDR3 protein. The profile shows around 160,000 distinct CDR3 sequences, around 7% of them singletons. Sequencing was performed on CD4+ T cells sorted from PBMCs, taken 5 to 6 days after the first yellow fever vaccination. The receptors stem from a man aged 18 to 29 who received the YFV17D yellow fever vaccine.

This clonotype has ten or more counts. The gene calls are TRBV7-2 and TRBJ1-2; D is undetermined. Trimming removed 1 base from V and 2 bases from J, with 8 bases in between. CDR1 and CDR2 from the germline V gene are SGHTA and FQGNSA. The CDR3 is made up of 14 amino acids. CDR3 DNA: TGTGCCAGCAGCTTAGATTTCGCCAACTATGGCTACACCTTC. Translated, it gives CASSLDFANYGYTF.

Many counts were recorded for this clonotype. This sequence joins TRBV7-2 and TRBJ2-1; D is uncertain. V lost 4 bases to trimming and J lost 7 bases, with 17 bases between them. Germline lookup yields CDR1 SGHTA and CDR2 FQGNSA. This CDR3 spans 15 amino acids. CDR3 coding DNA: TGTGCCAGCAGCTCATCGGTTAAACGCCATAATGAGCAGTTCTTC. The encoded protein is CASSSSVKRHNEQFF.

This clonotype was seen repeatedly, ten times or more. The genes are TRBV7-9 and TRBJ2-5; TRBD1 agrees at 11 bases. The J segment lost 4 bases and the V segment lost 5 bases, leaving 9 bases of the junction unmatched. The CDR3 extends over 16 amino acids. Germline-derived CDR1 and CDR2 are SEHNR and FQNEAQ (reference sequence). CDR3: CASSNSGTGGRETQYF. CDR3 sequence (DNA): TGTGCCAGCAGCAACTCCGGGACAGGGGGAAGAGAGACCCAGTACTTC. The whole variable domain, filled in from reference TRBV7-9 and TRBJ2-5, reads DTGVSQNPRHKITKRGQNVTFRCDPISEHNRLYWYRQTLGQGPEFLTYFQNEAQLEKSRLLSDRFSAERPKGSFSTLEIQRTEQGDSAMYLCASSNSGTGGRETQYFGPGTRLLVL.

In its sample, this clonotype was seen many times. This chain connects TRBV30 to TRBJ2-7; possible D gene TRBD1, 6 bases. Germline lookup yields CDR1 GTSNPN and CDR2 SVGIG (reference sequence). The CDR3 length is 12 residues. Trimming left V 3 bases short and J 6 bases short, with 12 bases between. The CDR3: CAWSPTGTEQYF. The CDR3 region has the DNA TGTGCCTGGAGCCCCACAGGGACCGAGCAGTACTTC.